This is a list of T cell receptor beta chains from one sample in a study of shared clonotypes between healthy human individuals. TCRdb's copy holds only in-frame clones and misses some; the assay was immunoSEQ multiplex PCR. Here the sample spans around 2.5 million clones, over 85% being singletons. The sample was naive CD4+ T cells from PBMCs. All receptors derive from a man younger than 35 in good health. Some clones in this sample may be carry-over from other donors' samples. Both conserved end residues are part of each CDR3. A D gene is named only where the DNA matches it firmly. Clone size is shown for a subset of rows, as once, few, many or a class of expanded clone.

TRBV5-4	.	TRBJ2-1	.	CASPSISGANNEQFF	TGTGCCAGCCCCTCGATTAGCGGAGCCAACAATGAGCAGTTCTTC
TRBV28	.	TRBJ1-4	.	CASSLWGGREKLFF	TGTGCCAGCAGTTTATGGGGTGGAAGGGAAAAACTGTTTTTT
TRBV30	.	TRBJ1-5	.	CAWSVRGGPQHF	TGTGCCTGGAGTGTACGGGGGGGGCCCCAGCATTTT
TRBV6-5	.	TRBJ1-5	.	CASSYTTDTSGPQHF	TGTGCCAGCAGTTACACTACGGACACCTCTGGCCCCCAGCATTTT
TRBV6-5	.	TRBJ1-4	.	CASSSFTNEKLFF	TGTGCCAGCAGTTCCTTCACTAATGAAAAACTGTTTTTT
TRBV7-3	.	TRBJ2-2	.	CASSSRRDGELFF	TGTGCCAGCAGCTCCAGGAGGGACGGGGAGCTGTTTTTT
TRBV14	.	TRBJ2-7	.	CATYLGGWGYEQYF	TGTGCCACTTACTTGGGGGGATGGGGGTACGAGCAGTACTTC
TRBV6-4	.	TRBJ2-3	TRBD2	CASSDAGLIRTSTTDTQYF	TGTGCCAGCAGTGACGCGGGACTTATACGGACTAGCACCACAGATACGCAGTATTTT
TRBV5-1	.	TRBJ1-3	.	CASSEGSPGNTIYF	TGCGCCAGCAGCGAGGGCTCGCCTGGAAACACCATATATTTT
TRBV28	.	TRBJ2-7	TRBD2	CASSLAGGLGLNEQYF	TGTGCCAGCAGTCTAGCGGGAGGTCTCGGTCTGAACGAGCAGTACTTC
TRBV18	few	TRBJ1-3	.	CASSGVSGNTIYF	TGTGCCAGCTCAGGCGTATCTGGAAACACCATATATTTT